The rows below give T cell receptor beta chains drawn from one sample of a study of T cell changes during pregnancy in multiple sclerosis. The data were produced by immunoSEQ multiplex PCR, yet TCRdb's version contains in-frame clones alone and is incomplete. The sample consists of roughly 45,000 clones, 88% of them appearing once. Sample: CD4+ T cells from peripheral blood mononuclear cells, taken in the second trimester of pregnancy. These receptors were taken from a female donor with multiple sclerosis, enrolled in a pregnancy study. Each CDR3 is given with its conserved first and last residue. Each record gives: J gene, V gene, clone size, D gene, CDR3 DNA, CDR3 protein. A D gene is named only where the DNA matches it firmly. Clone size is stated in some rows and not others, as once, few, many or a class when expanded.

J gene: TRBJ1-1
V gene: TRBV19
clone size: -
D gene: TRBD1
CDR3 DNA: TGTGCCAGTAGTCTAAGGACAGGGGAGGGCACTGAAGCTTTCTTT
CDR3 protein: CASSLRTGEGTEAFF

J gene: TRBJ2-5
V gene: TRBV11-2
clone size: once
D gene: TRBD1
CDR3 DNA: TGTGCCAGCAGCTTAGTGGGACAGCCAAGAGAGACCCAGTACTTC
CDR3 protein: CASSLVGQPRETQYF

J gene: TRBJ1-4
V gene: TRBV2
clone size: -
D gene: -
CDR3 DNA: TGTGCCAGCGGAGGGTTGCCCAGACCTGAAAAACTGTTTTTT
CDR3 protein: CASGGLPRPEKLFF

J gene: TRBJ2-2
V gene: TRBV5-1
clone size: -
D gene: TRBD2
CDR3 DNA: TGCGCCAGCAGCCCGCGGCATTCTAGCGGGAGCGGCGGGGAGCTGTTTTTT
CDR3 protein: CASSPRHSSGSGGELFF

J gene: TRBJ2-6
V gene: TRBV9
clone size: -
D gene: -
CDR3 DNA: TGTGCCAGCAGCGGAGTCTCTGGGGCCAACGTCCTGACTTTC
CDR3 protein: CASSGVSGANVLTF

J gene: TRBJ2-7
V gene: TRBV2
clone size: -
D gene: TRBD1
CDR3 DNA: TGTGCCAGCAGTGGACAGGGGGCTTCGTACGAGCAGTACTTC
CDR3 protein: CASSGQGASYEQYF

J gene: TRBJ1-4
V gene: TRBV15
clone size: -
D gene: -
CDR3 DNA: TGTGCCACGGCGACCTTTCAGGGAACTAATGAAAAACTGTTTTTT
CDR3 protein: CATATFQGTNEKLFF

J gene: TRBJ1-3
V gene: TRBV15
clone size: once
D gene: -
CDR3 DNA: TGTGCCACCAGCGCCCAACAGCTCGCCTCTGGAAACACCATATATTTT
CDR3 protein: CATSAQQLASGNTIYF

J gene: TRBJ2-7
V gene: TRBV6-1
clone size: -
D gene: TRBD1
CDR3 DNA: TGTGCCAGCAGGGGACAGGGGTCCTCTTACGAGCAGTACTTC
CDR3 protein: CASRGQGSSYEQYF

J gene: TRBJ2-3
V gene: TRBV5-1
clone size: -
D gene: TRBD1
CDR3 DNA: TGCGCCAGCAGCCGAACAGGGGCGAACACAGATACGCAGTATTTT
CDR3 protein: CASSRTGANTDTQYF

J gene: TRBJ2-7
V gene: TRBV4-2
clone size: once
D gene: TRBD2
CDR3 DNA: TGTGCCAGCAGCCAAGAAGGCGCGGGACTACCTAACTACGAGCAGTACTTC
CDR3 protein: CASSQEGAGLPNYEQYF

J gene: TRBJ2-7
V gene: TRBV9
clone size: -
D gene: -
CDR3 DNA: TGTGCCAGCAGCGCAAAAGTAGGGGCGGGTAGCGGAGCCTACGAGCAGTACTTC
CDR3 protein: CASSAKVGAGSGAYEQYF

J gene: TRBJ2-7
V gene: TRBV7-8
clone size: few
D gene: TRBD2
CDR3 DNA: TGTGCCAGCAGCCTCCGGAGCGGGAGAATCTCCGAGCAGTACTTC
CDR3 protein: CASSLRSGRISEQYF

J gene: TRBJ2-3
V gene: TRBV7-2
clone size: once
D gene: -
CDR3 DNA: TGTGCCAGCTGCCCTAGCTTTACAGATACGCAGTATTTT
CDR3 protein: CASCPSFTDTQYF

J gene: TRBJ2-4
V gene: TRBV7-2
clone size: -
D gene: -
CDR3 DNA: TGTGCCAGCAGCCCCGGCGGGGTAGCCAAAAACATTCAGTACTTC
CDR3 protein: CASSPGGVAKNIQYF

J gene: TRBJ1-5
V gene: TRBV5-1
clone size: -
D gene: TRBD1
CDR3 DNA: TGCGCCAGCAGCTTGGGGCCGACAGGGAATCAGCCCCAGCATTTT
CDR3 protein: CASSLGPTGNQPQHF

J gene: TRBJ2-7
V gene: TRBV4-1
clone size: -
D gene: TRBD2
CDR3 DNA: TGCGCCAGCAGTCACGGACTAGCGGGAGTATTCGAGCAGTACTTC
CDR3 protein: CASSHGLAGVFEQYF

J gene: TRBJ2-7
V gene: TRBV5-4
clone size: -
D gene: -
CDR3 DNA: TGTGCCAGCAGTCAGGACTGGTCCTACGAGCAGTACTTC
CDR3 protein: CASSQDWSYEQYF

J gene: TRBJ2-1
V gene: TRBV18
clone size: -
D gene: -
CDR3 DNA: TGTGCCAGCTCACCTCTGAGAGCAGGTGTATACAATGAGCAGTTCTTC
CDR3 protein: CASSPLRAGVYNEQFF

J gene: TRBJ2-3
V gene: TRBV5-1
clone size: -
D gene: TRBD1
CDR3 DNA: TGCGCCAGCAGCACGGGACAGAGCACAGATACGCAGTATTTT
CDR3 protein: CASSTGQSTDTQYF

J gene: TRBJ2-2
V gene: TRBV5-1
clone size: -
D gene: -
CDR3 DNA: TGCGCCAGCAGCTTGATCGTTAGTGGCGGGGAGCTGTTTTTT
CDR3 protein: CASSLIVSGGELFF

J gene: TRBJ2-1
V gene: TRBV18
clone size: -
D gene: -
CDR3 DNA: TGTGCCAGCCCCCTCGAGGGATCCTCCTACAATGAGCAGTTCTTC
CDR3 protein: CASPLEGSSYNEQFF

J gene: TRBJ2-7
V gene: TRBV11-2
clone size: -
D gene: -
CDR3 DNA: TGTGCCAGCAGCTTAGGGCGGAGGTACGAGCAGTACTTC
CDR3 protein: CASSLGRRYEQYF

J gene: TRBJ1-1
V gene: TRBV6-1
clone size: medium-sized
D gene: -
CDR3 DNA: TGTGCCAGCAGTGACAGGATGAACACTGAAGCTTTCTTT
CDR3 protein: CASSDRMNTEAFF

J gene: TRBJ2-7
V gene: TRBV6-5
clone size: -
D gene: -
CDR3 DNA: TGTGCCAGCAGGCAGACAGGATTCTACGAGCAGTACTTC
CDR3 protein: CASRQTGFYEQYF

J gene: TRBJ2-7
V gene: TRBV7-5
clone size: -
D gene: -
CDR3 DNA: TGTGCCAGCCACCTGCCTACAACGCGTCGGGGGGATTACGAGCAGTACTTC
CDR3 protein: CASHLPTTRRGDYEQYF

J gene: TRBJ2-7
V gene: TRBV27
clone size: -
D gene: -
CDR3 DNA: TGTGCCAGCAGTCCCAGCAGGGGCCCCTACGAGCAGTACTTC
CDR3 protein: CASSPSRGPYEQYF

J gene: TRBJ2-7
V gene: TRBV5-1
clone size: -
D gene: -
CDR3 DNA: TGCGCCAGCAGCTTGGAGGGGTTTTCGTTCGAGCAGTACTTC
CDR3 protein: CASSLEGFSFEQYF

J gene: TRBJ1-2
V gene: TRBV6-5
clone size: -
D gene: -
CDR3 DNA: TGTGCCAGCAGTTACGAGTGGCAGGGTCATTTCGGCTACACCTTC
CDR3 protein: CASSYEWQGHFGYTF

J gene: TRBJ1-1
V gene: TRBV28
clone size: once
D gene: -
CDR3 DNA: TGTGCCAGCCTACAGAACCCGAACACTGAAGCTTTCTTT
CDR3 protein: CASLQNPNTEAFF

J gene: TRBJ2-7
V gene: TRBV1
clone size: -
D gene: -
CDR3 DNA: TGCACCAGCAGCCAGGAGATAGAATGTAGGGACAGAACCTACGAGCAGTACTTC
CDR3 protein: CTSSQEIECRDRTYEQYF

J gene: TRBJ2-2
V gene: TRBV27
clone size: -
D gene: TRBD1
CDR3 DNA: TGTGCCAGCAGTCCATACAGGGGATCGAACACCGGGGAGCTGTTTTTT
CDR3 protein: CASSPYRGSNTGELFF

J gene: TRBJ2-3
V gene: TRBV7-9
clone size: once
D gene: TRBD2
CDR3 DNA: TGTGCCAGCAGCCCGACTAGCGGGAGGGGCACAGATACGCAGTATTTT
CDR3 protein: CASSPTSGRGTDTQYF

J gene: TRBJ2-7
V gene: TRBV5-4
clone size: -
D gene: -
CDR3 DNA: TGTGCCAGCAGCTTGGCCGAGACTGGATCCTACGAGCAGTACTTC
CDR3 protein: CASSLAETGSYEQYF

J gene: TRBJ2-1
V gene: TRBV18
clone size: -
D gene: -
CDR3 DNA: TGTGCCAGCTCACCAGGCGGAAGAAAGCAGTTCTTC
CDR3 protein: CASSPGGRKQFF

J gene: TRBJ2-1
V gene: TRBV28
clone size: -
D gene: -
CDR3 DNA: TGTGCCAGCAGTTTAAGGCTGGGAGGAGGCAATGAGCAGTTCTTC
CDR3 protein: CASSLRLGGGNEQFF

J gene: TRBJ1-1
V gene: TRBV18
clone size: -
D gene: -
CDR3 DNA: TGTGCCAGCTCACCACTCCAGGGAGGCTTAGGGGCTTTCTTT
CDR3 protein: CASSPLQGGLGAFF

J gene: TRBJ2-2
V gene: TRBV7-9
clone size: -
D gene: -
CDR3 DNA: TGTGCCAGCAGCTTTTCGTCTCGGGACTTGATATGGCAAACCGGGGAGCTGTTTTTT
CDR3 protein: CASSFSSRDLIWQTGELFF

J gene: TRBJ1-5
V gene: TRBV28
clone size: -
D gene: -
CDR3 DNA: TGTGCCAGCAGTCCCCGAGGGTCCGGGGACAATCAGCCCCAGCATTTT
CDR3 protein: CASSPRGSGDNQPQHF

J gene: TRBJ1-4
V gene: TRBV7-8
clone size: -
D gene: -
CDR3 DNA: TGTGCCAGCAGCTCCCTGGGGGGGGGAAAACTGTTTTTT
CDR3 protein: CASSSLGGGKLFF